These 5 T cell receptor beta chains originate from one sample sequenced in a study of CD8+CD57+ T cells in acquired aplastic anemia. An expansion of CD8+CD57+ cells by flow cytometry had been shown in patients chosen for sequencing. Genomic DNA served as template for TCR beta VDJ and CDR3 profiling. TCRdb recomputed calls from the reads with MiXCR, one row per CDR3 protein. The top ten hold about 8.8% of the sample, which has some 200,000 distinct CDR3 sequences, nearly 50% seen once. The sequencing sample was made of sorted CD4+, CD8+, or CD8+CD57+ T cells (not recorded which) from PBMCs. Receptors originate from a human donor with aplastic anemia.

Of note for this clonotype: One end of the junction fails to match germline, which may point to a read error. The chain employs TRBV7-7 and TRBJ2-2; 7 nucleotides line up with TRBD1. Germline V lookup: CDR1 SSHAT, CDR2 FNYEAQ (reference sequence). The CDR3 extends over 14 amino acids. CDR3 DNA: TGTGCTAGCAGCTGGACACAGGGGACCGGGGAGCTGTTTTTT. It codes for CASSWTQGTGELFF.

This clonotype was seen repeatedly, ten times or more. The chain joins TRBV19 to TRBJ1-5, with a weak D call TRBD1 (6 bases). CDR1 is LNHDA, CDR2 SQIVND, per germline (reference sequence). The CDR3 contains 15 residues. V was shortened by 8 bases and J by 6 bases, with 20 bases between the two germline ends. Written as DNA, the CDR3 is TGTGCCAGTCGGGGGCGGGAGCCCTTCGGTCAGCCCCAGCATTTT. It translates to CASRGREPFGQPQHF.

CDR3 sequence (DNA): TGCAGCGTAGCCGCGAACACCGGGGAGCTGTTTTTT. Its translation: CSVAANTGELFF. The chain is built from TRBV29-1 and TRBJ2-2, with D hard to call. In germline, CDR1 is SQVTM, CDR2 ANQGSEA. Trimming took 6 bases from V and 0 from J, leaving 5 bases between them. CDR3 length equals 12 residues.

Only one count was recorded for this clonotype. J is TRBJ2-7 and V is TRBV4-1, with D hard to call. Germline CDR1 reads MGHRA; CDR2 reads YSYEKL. With 4 bases removed from V and 0 bases from J, the gap between germline ends came to 10 bases. This CDR3 region has 14 residues. The CDR3 loop is CASSRETSSYEQYF. The CDR3 nucleotides read TGCGCCAGCAGCCGGGAAACGAGCTCCTACGAGCAGTACTTC.

The CDR3, as DNA: TGTGCCAGCAGACCCAGCAGAAACACTGAAGCTTTCTTT. Translated: CASRPSRNTEAFF. This rearrangement joins TRBV2 to TRBJ1-1; D is undetermined. The CDR3 sequence is 13 residues long. Trimming took 6 bases from V and 2 from J, leaving 10 bases between them. Germline CDR1 and CDR2: SNHLY and FYNNEI. The full variable domain, its missing parts supplied by reference TRBV2 and TRBJ1-1, is EPEVTQTPSHQVTQMGQEVILRCVPISNHLYFYWYRQILGQKVEFLVSFYNNEISEKSEIFDDQFSVERPDGSNFTLKIRSTKLEDSAMYFCASRPSRNTEAFFGQGTRLTVV.